This TCR beta chain stems from a study of blood T cell repertoires in COVID-19. Some clones are missing from TCRdb's copy, which holds only in-frame ones; the method was immunoSEQ multiplex PCR. The data hold almost 250,000 clones, with approximately 86% observed a single time. This CDR3 region has 17 residues. Germline values: CDR1 LNHDA, CDR2 SQIVND (reference sequence). Trimming stripped 4 bases from V and 5 bases from J, with 20 bases between. On this clone: The sample contains more than one DNA sequence encoding this CDR3.

Source material: peripheral blood. This chain links TRBV19 with TRBJ2-2, with D perhaps TRBD2 (7 bases). This TCR came from a woman aged 55-69 years who had recovered from COVID-19. CDR3 DNA sequence: TGTGCCAGTAGTAAACACCTAAGCGGGGACAATACCGGGGAGCTGTTTTTT. It codes for CASSKHLSGDNTGELFF.